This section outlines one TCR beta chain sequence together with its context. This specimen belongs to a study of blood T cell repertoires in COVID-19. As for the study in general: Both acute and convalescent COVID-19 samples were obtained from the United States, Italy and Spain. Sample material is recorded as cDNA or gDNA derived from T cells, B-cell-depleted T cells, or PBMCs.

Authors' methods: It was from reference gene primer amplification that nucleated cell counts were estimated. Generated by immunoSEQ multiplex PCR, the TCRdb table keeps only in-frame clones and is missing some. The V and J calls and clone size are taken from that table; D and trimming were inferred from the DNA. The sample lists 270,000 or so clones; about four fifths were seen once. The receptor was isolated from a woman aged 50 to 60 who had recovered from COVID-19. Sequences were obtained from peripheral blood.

CDR3 nucleotide sequence: TGTGCCAGTAGTATTGAGTACCATAGCAATCAGCCCCAGCATTTT. This sequence encodes CASSIEYHSNQPQHF. This chain uses TRBV19 with TRBJ1-5; D not resolved. The V gene's germline CDR1 is LNHDA and CDR2 SQIVND (reference sequence). The V end was cut by 3 bases, the J end by 0 bases, with 9 bases between. This CDR3 comprises 15 residues.